A single T cell receptor beta chain is shown here with its context. This table comes from immunoSEQ multiplex PCR, and its TCRdb copy is limited to in-frame clones, with some not included. Of 100,000 or so clones in the sample, 80% to 90% are singletons; the top ten hold approximately 2.4%. These data originate in a study of blood T cell repertoires in COVID-19. Germline CDR1 and CDR2: WNHNN and SYGVQD (reference sequence). This CDR3 comprises 14 residues. With 3 bases removed from V and 5 bases from J, the gap between germline ends came to 13 bases. The TCR sequence derives from a woman aged 45 to 65 who had recovered from COVID-19. The chain joins TRBV10-1 to TRBJ2-5; perhaps TRBD1 as D (6 bases). The specimen was PBMCs or T cells enriched from blood (not recorded which). The CDR3 reads CASSDTGSRETQYF. The CDR3 region has the DNA TGCGCCAGCAGTGATACAGGGTCACGGGAGACCCAGTACTTC.